These 23 T cell receptor beta chains were sequenced from one sample in a study of blood T cell repertoires in COVID-19. Clones were sequenced by immunoSEQ multiplex PCR, and TCRdb holds only the in-frame ones, with some missing. Altogether roughly 130,000 clones are present, roughly nine tenths being singletons, with the ten largest covering around 3.8%. The specimen was peripheral blood. These receptors all stem from a middle-aged man with active COVID-19.

The sample holds a few counts of this clone. J is TRBJ2-1 and V is TRBV11-2, with 10 nucleotides matching TRBD1. The CDR3 runs 14 residues. Trimming cost V 5 bases and J 6 bases; bases outside gene matches: 4. In germline, CDR1 is SGHAT, CDR2 FQNNGV. CDR3 amino acids: CASSRTGGRNEQFF. CDR3 sequence (DNA): TGTGCCAGCAGCCGGACAGGGGGACGCAATGAGCAGTTCTTC.

The J gene is TRBJ2-2, the V gene TRBV25-1, with TRBD2 matching 14 bases. The V gene's germline CDR1 is MGHDK and CDR2 SYGVNS. With 10 bases clipped from V and 7 bases from J, the junction kept 11 bases outside the gene matches. This CDR3 spans 16 amino acids. CDR3 nucleotide sequence: TGTGCCACCATGGGACTAGCGGGAGAAGTTGGCGGGGAGCTGTTTTTT. Residues: CATMGLAGEVGGELFF.

This sequence joins TRBV2 and TRBJ1-6; TRBD1 might be the D (6 bases). The germline CDR1 and CDR2 sequences are SNHLY and FYNNEI. V was clipped by 7 bases and J by 5 bases, with 9 bases between them. The CDR3 sequence is 13 residues long. In nucleotides, the CDR3 is TGTGCCAGCAAGGGGACAAATAATTCACCCCTCCACTTT. Translated: CASKGTNNSPLHF.

The chain carries TRBV13 and TRBJ2-1; 8 positions agree with TRBD2. Germline lookup yields CDR1 PRHDT and CDR2 FYEKMQ (reference sequence). The CDR3 spans 15 residues. J was trimmed by 0 bases and V by 5 bases; bases with no gene match: 3. CDR3 bases: TGTGCCAGCAGCATAAGCGGGAGCTCCTACAATGAGCAGTTCTTC. It translates to CASSISGSSYNEQFF.

V is TRBV9 and J is TRBJ2-1, with 10 nucleotides matching TRBD2. V was pared by 3 bases and J by 1 base, with 4 bases of the junction left unmatched. CDR3 length: 16 amino acids. Germline CDR1 reads SGDLS; CDR2 reads YYNGEE. CDR3 bases: TGTGCCAGCAGCGCCGGACTAGCGGCTTCCTACAATGAGCAGTTCTTC. Residues: CASSAGLAASYNEQFF.

The gene calls are TRBV5-1 and TRBJ2-5, with 13 positions matching TRBD2. Germline trimming cut 1 base from V and 2 bases from J; bases unmatched to any gene: 8. Germline V gene data show CDR1 as SGHRS and CDR2 as YFSETQ. The CDR3 consists of 18 residues. The DNA for the CDR3 is TGCGCCAGCAGCTTGCCCCCGGGACTAGCGGGAATTCAAGAGACCCAGTACTTC. It is translated as CASSLPPGLAGIQETQYF. The whole variable domain, remainder taken from reference TRBV5-1 and TRBJ2-5, is KAGVTQTPRYLIKTRGQQVTLSCSPISGHRSVSWYQQTPGQGLQFLFEYFSETQRNKGNFPGRFSGRQFSNSRSEMNVSTLELGDSALYLCASSLPPGLAGIQETQYFGPGTRLLVL.

The chain carries TRBV11-3 and TRBJ1-1; D not certain. This CDR3 has 17 amino acids. Germline V lookup: CDR1 SGHNT, CDR2 YENEEA. Trimming shortened V by 0 bases and J by 0 bases, and 14 bases separated the two germline ends. The CDR3: CASSLDRGSYMNTEAFF. The CDR3 DNA reads TGTGCCAGCAGCTTAGATCGCGGCTCCTACATGAACACTGAAGCTTTCTTT.

V gene TRBV5-1 combines with J gene TRBJ2-1, with TRBD1 identical over 9 bases. Trimming at V came to 6 bases and at J to 5 bases, leaving 12 bases not matched to a gene. Germline CDR1 SGHRS, CDR2 YFSETQ. CDR3 length: 16 residues. The CDR3 DNA sequence: TGCGCCAGCAACACCGGGACAGGGCGTCTCAACAATGAGCAGTTCTTC. Protein: CASNTGTGRLNNEQFF.

V gene TRBV11-2 combines with J gene TRBJ2-7, with D perhaps matching TRBD1 (5 bases). Germline CDR1 is SGHAT and CDR2 is FQNNGV. V gave up 4 bases and J gave up 7 bases, with 23 bases separating them. CDR3 size: 16 residues. The chain's CDR3 is CASSSAQDPRVGEQYV. Written as DNA, the CDR3 is TGTGCCAGCAGCTCGGCACAGGACCCGCGTGTGGGGGAGCAGTACGTC.

The V gene is TRBV5-8, the J gene TRBJ1-6, with D uncertain. The germline CDR1 and CDR2 sequences are SGHTS and YDEGEE. The CDR3 covers 17 residues. Trimming removed 0 bases from V and 0 bases from J, with 10 bases in between. The CDR3 loop reads CASSLERRSSYNSPLHF. The CDR3 nucleotides are TGTGCCAGCAGCTTGGAAAGGAGGAGCTCCTATAATTCACCCCTCCACTTT.

The gene calls are TRBV4-1 and TRBJ1-4; D not resolved. The V end lost 1 base, the J end lost 7 bases, and 10 bases lay between the germline ends. This CDR3 contains 14 residues. Germline V gene data show CDR1 as MGHRA and CDR2 as YSYEKL. The CDR3 is CASSQVIVSEKLFF. Written as DNA, the CDR3 is TGCGCCAGCAGCCAAGTCATCGTGAGTGAAAAACTGTTTTTT.

The rearrangement links TRBV6-5 to TRBJ1-1, with D maybe TRBD1 (6 bases). CDR3 length equals 13 residues. Germline V gene data show CDR1 as MNHEY and CDR2 as SVGAGI. With 7 bases removed from V and 4 bases from J, the gap between germline ends came to 13 bases. The CDR3 is CASNGGGRTEAFF. In nucleotides, the CDR3 is TGTGCCAGCAATGGGGGGGGGCGCACTGAAGCTTTCTTT.

This rearrangement joins TRBV19 to TRBJ1-2; TRBD1 agrees at 8 bases. This CDR3 spans 14 amino acids. Germline trimming cut 4 bases from V and 5 bases from J; bases unmatched to any gene: 6. Germline V gene lookup returns CDR1 LNHDA and CDR2 SQIVND (reference sequence). CDR3 amino acids: CASSTRQGWYGYTF. The CDR3 nucleotides are TGTGCCAGTAGTACGAGACAGGGGTGGTATGGCTACACCTTC.

The gene calls are TRBV6-1 and TRBJ1-1; D is unresolved. There are 15 residues in the CDR3. The germline V and J ends were trimmed by 0 bases and 9 bases, with 17 bases remaining between them. Germline-derived CDR1 and CDR2 are MNHNS and SASEGT. The CDR3 sequence is CASSEALLADTKAFF. The CDR3 region has the DNA TGTGCCAGCAGTGAAGCGCTTCTGGCAGACACCAAAGCTTTCTTT.

The chain couples TRBV5-1 to TRBJ1-1; 7 bases match TRBD1. The germline CDR1 and CDR2 sequences are SGHRS and YFSETQ. This CDR3 comprises 14 residues. V lost 0 bases and J lost 6; bases outside the gene matches: 5. CDR3 region: CASSLEEGAAEAFF. The DNA for the CDR3 is TGCGCCAGCAGCTTGGAGGAGGGGGCGGCTGAAGCTTTCTTT.

This clone was seen once. The rearrangement links TRBV19 to TRBJ1-5; tentatively, D is TRBD1 (6 bases). Trimming left V 6 bases short and J 6 bases short, with 15 bases between. CDR3 length: 14 residues. In germline, CDR1 is LNHDA, CDR2 SQIVND (reference sequence). The CDR3 coding sequence is TGTGCCAGTAGCCCGCAACAGGGCGGTCAGCCCCAGCATTTT. Translation: CASSPQQGGQPQHF.

This clone was found a few times. The chain uses TRBV5-1 and TRBJ1-1; TRBD1 agrees at 9 bases. Germline V gene lookup returns CDR1 SGHRS and CDR2 YFSETQ. The trim removed 3 bases at V and 5 bases at J, leaving 8 bases unmatched. The CDR3 totals 15 residues. The CDR3 here is CASSSQGTGSTEAFF. CDR3 coding DNA: TGCGCCAGCAGCTCACAAGGGACAGGGAGTACTGAAGCTTTCTTT.

The V call is TRBV2, the J call TRBJ1-4; 7 nucleotides match TRBD1. The CDR3 sequence is 15 residues long. Trimming at V came to 5 bases and at J to 7 bases, leaving 10 bases not matched to a gene. Germline loops: CDR1 SNHLY, CDR2 FYNNEI. The CDR3 sequence: CASSLEGARGEKLFF. The CDR3 DNA is TGTGCCAGCAGTCTAGAGGGGGCGCGGGGTGAAAAACTGTTTTTT.

The gene calls are TRBV12-5 and TRBJ2-7; no firm D call. The V end was cut by 5 bases, the J end by 6 bases, with 8 bases between. Germline CDR1 is LGHNT and CDR2 is FRNRAP. This CDR3 has 11 amino acids. The CDR3 DNA sequence: TGTGCTAGTGGTCGGGTACGCGAGCAGTACTTC. Protein product: CASGRVREQYF.

The rearrangement uses TRBV7-7 and TRBJ2-2; D is unclear. Germline V gene sequence: CDR1 SSHAT, CDR2 FNYEAQ (reference sequence). Deletions cut 1 base from V and 1 base from J, with 7 bases between. This CDR3 spans 15 amino acids. CDR3 loop: CASSLGSGNTGELFF. In DNA form, the CDR3 reads TGTGCCAGCAGCTTAGGGTCAGGGAACACCGGGGAGCTGTTTTTT.

V is TRBV27 and J is TRBJ2-7, with TRBD1 identical over 10 bases. Germline V lookup: CDR1 MNHEY, CDR2 SMNVEV (reference sequence). CDR3 length equals 15 residues. J was trimmed by 1 base and V by 4 bases; bases with no gene match: 4. CDR3 DNA sequence: TGTGCCAGCAGTTCGACAGGGGGCTTTTCCTACGAGCAGTACTTC. This sequence encodes CASSSTGGFSYEQYF.

V usage is TRBV6-6 and J usage is TRBJ1-2; the D gene is possibly TRBD1 (6 bases). The germline V gene has CDR1 MNHNY and CDR2 SVGAGI (reference sequence). Trimming left V 8 bases short and J 4 bases short, with 17 bases between. The CDR3 runs to 14 residues. CDR3 bases: TGTGCCAGCCGGGGGGCCGACAGGACCTATGGCTACACCTTC. It is translated as CASRGADRTYGYTF.

This chain uses TRBV4-2 with TRBJ2-3; 10 nucleotides align to TRBD2. Germline V gives CDR1 LGHNA, CDR2 YNFKEQ. The V and J ends lost 0 bases and 4 bases, in that order; junction bases with no gene match: 10. The CDR3 extends over 18 amino acids. CDR3 sequence: CASSQDSTLAGRSDTQYF. Written as DNA, the CDR3 is TGTGCCAGCAGCCAAGATTCAACACTAGCGGGACGTTCAGATACGCAGTATTTT.